A single sample is the source of the 17 T cell receptor beta chains below, sequenced in a study of OX40 agonist ivuxolimab in advanced cancers. Data came from immunoSEQ multiplex PCR; TCRdb stores just in-frame clones and leaves some out. The sample includes tens of thousands of clones, about four fifths seen only once; the top ten take about 16%. Sequencing was performed on CD4+ or CD8+ T cells sorted from blood, taken in a trial of the OX40 agonist ivuxolimab. The source is an adult with an advanced solid tumor such as melanoma, head and neck, liver or kidney cancer.

This clone came up once. The rearrangement uses TRBV4-1 and TRBJ2-7; D perhaps matches TRBD1 (5 bases). V dropped 4 bases and J dropped 13 bases, with 23 bases sitting between them. The CDR3 is 14 amino acids. The germline gives CDR1 MGHRA, CDR2 YSYEKL. The CDR3 sequence is CASSLAPDEGATYF. The DNA of the CDR3 is TGCGCCAGCAGCCTCGCCCCGGACGAAGGGGCAACTTACTTC.

The V and J genes are TRBV2 and TRBJ1-5; D not certain. V lost 7 bases and J 5 bases, leaving 12 bases between the germline ends. Looked up from germline, CDR1 is SNHLY and CDR2 is FYNNEI. The CDR3 spans 13 residues. CDR3 DNA sequence: TGTGCCAGCAAACCCGACTTCTATCAGCCCCAGCATTTT. Protein: CASKPDFYQPQHF.

The V call is TRBV11-2, the J call TRBJ1-1; 7 bases map to TRBD1. The CDR3 has 14 amino acids. V shed 0 bases, J shed 8 bases, and the junction held 6 bases outside the gene matches. From germline, CDR1 is SGHAT and CDR2 FQNNGV. CDR3: CASSLDPGGQEAFF. In nucleotides, the CDR3 is TGTGCCAGCAGCTTAGACCCGGGGGGACAGGAAGCTTTCTTT.

This chain links TRBV11-2 with TRBJ2-1, with 8 nucleotides matching TRBD2. The CDR3 has 14 residues. CDR1 is SGHAT, CDR2 FQNNGV, per germline. J gave up 2 bases and V 5 bases, and 2 bases lay outside the gene matches. This CDR3 reads CASSLAGTYNEQFF. CDR3 coding DNA: TGTGCCAGCAGCCTAGCGGGTACCTACAATGAGCAGTTCTTC.

The table lists this clone with a few counts. This chain joins TRBV6-1 and TRBJ1-4, with a possible D match to TRBD1 (5 bases). V lost 10 bases, J lost 4 bases, and 16 bases lay in between. This CDR3 comprises 14 residues. Germline loops: CDR1 MNHNS, CDR2 SASEGT. CDR3 nucleotides: TGTGCCACCAGACTCGGGACCAATAATGAAAAACTGTTTTTT. Translated, it gives CATRLGTNNEKLFF.

This chain joins TRBV14 and TRBJ1-5, with D maybe TRBD1 (6 bases). V was shortened by 4 bases and J by 9 bases, with 10 bases between the two germline ends. The CDR3 has 12 residues. The germline CDR1 and CDR2 sequences are SGHDN and FVKESK. The CDR3 DNA reads as TGTGCCAGCAGCCGGTCGACAGGGCCCCAGCATTTT. Protein sequence: CASSRSTGPQHF.

The rearrangement joins TRBV30 to TRBJ2-6, with 7 bases that match TRBD1. CDR3 length: 20 amino acids. CDR1 is GTSNPN, CDR2 SVGIG, per germline (reference sequence). After removal of 4 bases from V and 2 bases from J, the junction contained 20 bases not matched to a gene. The CDR3 region is CAWNGWLETGELTGANVLTF. CDR3 nucleotides: TGTGCCTGGAATGGATGGTTAGAAACAGGGGAATTAACTGGGGCCAACGTCCTGACTTTC.

The V gene is TRBV9, the J gene TRBJ2-6; tentatively, D is TRBD1 (6 bases). The V gene's germline CDR1 is SGDLS and CDR2 YYNGEE. The CDR3 runs to 16 residues. V was cut by 3 bases and J by 0 bases, with 10 bases left in between. This CDR3 reads CASSGDTLSGANVLTF. The CDR3 DNA sequence: TGTGCCAGCAGCGGGGACACCCTCTCTGGGGCCAACGTCCTGACTTTC.

The rearrangement uses TRBV30 and TRBJ2-7; TRBD1 aligns across 11 bases. The trim removed 7 bases at V and 6 bases at J, leaving 11 bases unmatched. CDR3 length: 14 amino acids. Germline CDR1 and CDR2: GTSNPN and SVGIG (reference sequence). In nucleotides, the CDR3 is TGTGCCTCCGCACCGGGACAGGGGGTCCGCGAGCAGTACTTC. It yields the protein CASAPGQGVREQYF. Filled out from reference TRBV30 and TRBJ2-7, the complete variable domain reads SQTIHQWPATLVQPVGSPLSLECTVEGTSNPNLYWYRQAAGRGLQLLFYSVGIGQISSEVPQNLSASRPQDRQFILSSKKLLLSDSGFYLCASAPGQGVREQYFGPGTRLTVT.

V usage is TRBV6-4 and J usage is TRBJ2-3; the match to TRBD1 covers 10 bases. The CDR3 loop spans 14 amino acids. V trimming: 2 bases; J trimming: 4 bases; junction bases outside the gene matches: 0. Germline loops: CDR1 MRHNA, CDR2 SNTAGT. The CDR3 DNA reads as TGTGCCAGCAGTGACGGGACAGGGGCAGATACGCAGTATTTT. It translates to CASSDGTGADTQYF.

This clone was seen just once. The chain couples TRBV15 to TRBJ1-1; the D gene is possibly TRBD1 (6 bases). This CDR3 spans 14 amino acids. Germline assignment: CDR1 LNHNV and CDR2 YYDKDF (reference sequence). Trimming removed 4 bases at V and 6 bases at J, with 15 bases between. The CDR3 loop is CATSTSARGAEAFF. CDR3 bases: TGTGCCACCAGCACCAGTGCCAGGGGAGCTGAAGCTTTCTTT.

This rearrangement joins TRBV10-3 to TRBJ2-3; 10 bases fit TRBD1. The CDR3 consists of 15 residues. With 1 base clipped from V and 4 bases from J, the junction kept 2 bases outside the gene matches. In germline, CDR1 is ENHRY, CDR2 SYGVKD. This chain's CDR3 is CAISELGQGADTQYF. The CDR3 DNA reads TGTGCCATCAGTGAGTTAGGACAGGGGGCAGATACGCAGTATTTT.

The rearrangement joins TRBV7-8 to TRBJ1-5; 7 bases match TRBD1. Trimming at V came to 4 bases and at J to 5 bases, leaving 5 bases not matched to a gene. CDR1 and CDR2 from the germline V gene are SGHVS and FQNEAQ. The CDR3 runs to 14 residues. CDR3 protein: CASSSGQIHQPQHF. The CDR3 DNA follows: TGTGCCAGCAGCTCGGGACAGATTCATCAGCCCCAGCATTTT.

The chain joins TRBV7-9 to TRBJ2-2; 8 positions match TRBD2. This CDR3 comprises 16 residues. After removal of 1 base from V and 6 bases from J, the junction contained 7 bases not matched to a gene. Germline CDR1 SEHNR, CDR2 FQNEAQ (reference sequence). This CDR3 is CASSLGGGPSAGELFF. For the CDR3, the DNA is TGTGCCAGCAGCTTAGGCGGGGGGCCCTCCGCCGGGGAGCTGTTTTTT.

V is TRBV7-9 and J is TRBJ2-5; no clear D. The DNA end is more similar to TRBJ2-7, so the J call may be wrong. Germline CDR1 SEHNR, CDR2 FQNEAQ (reference sequence). CDR3 size: 11 residues. CDR3 region: CASSPGGEQYF. The CDR3 DNA sequence: TGTGCCAGCAGCCCCGGCGGCGAGCAGTACTTC.

This clone is a singleton in its sample. The chain uses TRBV5-1 and TRBJ1-6, with D maybe TRBD1 (6 bases). This CDR3 has 19 amino acids. The ends were cut back, 0 bases at V and 10 bases at J, with 26 bases in the middle. Germline CDR1 reads SGHRS; CDR2 reads YFSETQ. CDR3 in DNA: TGCGCCAGCAGCTTGGGTCCCTTCACCAGGGGACCTACAGAGTCACCCCTCCACTTT. Translation gives CASSLGPFTRGPTESPLHF.

This chain uses TRBV28 with TRBJ2-3, with no clear D. The CDR3 is 12 residues long. CDR1 is MDHEN and CDR2 is SYDVKM in the germline V gene. Trimming left V 6 bases short and J 4 bases short, with 8 bases between. DNA of the CDR3: TGTGCCAGCAGCCCTACCGCAGATACGCAGTATTTT. It codes for CASSPTADTQYF.